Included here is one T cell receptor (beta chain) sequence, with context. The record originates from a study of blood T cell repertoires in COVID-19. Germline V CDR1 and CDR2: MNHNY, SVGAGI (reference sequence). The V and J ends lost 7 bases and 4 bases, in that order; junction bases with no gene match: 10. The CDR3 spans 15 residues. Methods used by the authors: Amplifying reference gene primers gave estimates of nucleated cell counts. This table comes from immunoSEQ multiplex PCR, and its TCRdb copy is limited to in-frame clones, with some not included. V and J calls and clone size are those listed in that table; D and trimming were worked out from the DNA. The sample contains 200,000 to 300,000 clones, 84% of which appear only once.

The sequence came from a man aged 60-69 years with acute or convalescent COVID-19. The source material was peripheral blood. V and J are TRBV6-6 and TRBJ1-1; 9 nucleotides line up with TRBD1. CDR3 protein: CASTGTGKLFTEAFF. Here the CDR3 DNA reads TGTGCCAGCACCGGGACAGGGAAATTGTTCACTGAAGCTTTCTTT.